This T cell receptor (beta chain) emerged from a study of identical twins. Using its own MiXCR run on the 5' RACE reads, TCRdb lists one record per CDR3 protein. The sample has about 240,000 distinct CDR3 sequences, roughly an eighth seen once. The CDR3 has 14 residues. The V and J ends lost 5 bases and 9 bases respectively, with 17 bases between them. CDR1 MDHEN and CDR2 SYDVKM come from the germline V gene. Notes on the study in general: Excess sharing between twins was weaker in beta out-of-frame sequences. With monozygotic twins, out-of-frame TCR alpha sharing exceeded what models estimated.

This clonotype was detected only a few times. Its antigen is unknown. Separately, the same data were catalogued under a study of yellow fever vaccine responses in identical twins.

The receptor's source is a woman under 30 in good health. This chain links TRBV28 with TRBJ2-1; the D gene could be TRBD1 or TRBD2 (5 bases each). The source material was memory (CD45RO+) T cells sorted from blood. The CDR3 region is CASSQGPGRGEQFF. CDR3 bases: TGTGCCAGCAGTCAGGGACCCGGTAGGGGTGAGCAGTTCTTC.